Presented here are 14 T cell receptor beta chains from one specimen sequenced in a study of T cell changes during pregnancy in multiple sclerosis (dated by TCRdb to between 2018 and 2020). The protocol used for the library was the immunoSEQ multiplex PCR assay. In TCRdb, the immuneACCESS table is reduced to in-frame sequences with V and J assigned. These tables do not hold every clone; where another copy was compared, an unresolved V gene accounts for under half, and the others remain unexplained. In this sample the table shows approximately 84,000 clones, 90% to 95% of which occur a single time. The ten largest clones take up around 0.97% of the sample. The material was peripheral blood, obtained in the second trimester of pregnancy. The source of these receptors is a female donor in good health, enrolled as a control in a pregnancy study.

This clone was recorded only once. This chain uses TRBV11-2 with TRBJ1-2, with TRBD1 matching 9 bases. Germline assignment: CDR1 SGHAT and CDR2 FQNNGV. This CDR3 comprises 14 residues. With V trimmed by 5 bases and J by 4 bases, 5 bases remained unmatched. The CDR3, as DNA: TGTGCCAGCAGCCCAGGACAGGGGACCTATGGCTACACCTTC. Protein: CASSPGQGTYGYTF.

This clone was detected only once. The chain is built from TRBV4-1 and TRBJ1-3; D is possibly TRBD1 (5 bases). Trimming took off 2 bases at V and 1 base at J, with 12 bases between the two ends. The V gene's germline CDR1 is MGHRA and CDR2 YSYEKL. This CDR3 comprises 16 residues. CDR3: CASSQHQGQSGNTIYF. CDR3 in DNA: TGCGCCAGCAGCCAACACCAGGGTCAGTCTGGAAACACCATATATTTT.

This chain joins TRBV29-1 and TRBJ2-5, with 11 positions matching TRBD1. V was clipped by 5 bases and J by 2 bases; unmatched bases: 4. CDR1 and CDR2 (germline): SQVTM, ANQGSEA. The CDR3 extends over 14 amino acids. CDR3 nucleotide sequence: TGCAGCGTTATCCGGGACAGGGGGCAAGAGACCCAGTACTTC. Encoded protein: CSVIRDRGQETQYF.

Only one count was recorded for this clone. V gene TRBV28 combines with J gene TRBJ2-1, with D possibly TRBD1 on 7 matching bases. CDR3 length equals 13 residues. Germline V CDR1 and CDR2: MDHEN, SYDVKM. Trimming left V 7 bases short and J 9 bases short, with 16 bases between. CDR3 sequence (DNA): TGTGCCAGCACCACAGGGGACTCCCGTGAGCAGTTCTTC. Protein: CASTTGDSREQFF.

This clone came up once. The chain couples TRBV5-1 to TRBJ2-5; tentative D call: TRBD1 (6 bases). This CDR3 region has 14 residues. Trimming pared 3 bases from V and 2 bases from J, leaving 11 bases between. Per germline, CDR1 SGHRS and CDR2 YFSETQ. The CDR3 nucleotides are TGCGCCAGCAGCTCCCAGGGGTATCAAGAGACCCAGTACTTC. Translated: CASSSQGYQETQYF. The variable domain in full, with the rest retrieved from reference TRBV5-1 and TRBJ2-5, is KAGVTQTPRYLIKTRGQQVTLSCSPISGHRSVSWYQQTPGQGLQFLFEYFSETQRNKGNFPGRFSGRQFSNSRSEMNVSTLELGDSALYLCASSSQGYQETQYFGPGTRLLVL.

In this sample, this clone turned up once. The rearrangement links TRBV5-8 to TRBJ2-1, with a tentative D call TRBD2 (5 bases). The V gene's germline CDR1 is SGHTS and CDR2 YDEGEE. The CDR3 loop spans 11 amino acids. The V end lost 0 bases, the J end lost 11 bases, and 6 bases lay between the germline ends. As DNA, the CDR3 is TGTGCCAGCAGCTTGGTAGCGAAGCAGTTCTTC. It yields the protein CASSLVAKQFF.

The J gene is TRBJ2-3, the V gene TRBV19; perhaps TRBD2 as D (5 bases). The germline V gene has CDR1 LNHDA and CDR2 SQIVND (reference sequence). Trimming removed 3 bases from V and 3 bases from J, with 13 bases in between. CDR3 length equals 15 residues. The CDR3 loop is CASSIDTSGTDTQYF. The CDR3 nucleotides are TGTGCCAGTAGTATCGACACTTCGGGGACAGATACGCAGTATTTT. Drawing the rest from reference TRBV19 and TRBJ2-3, the complete variable domain is DGGITQSPKYLFRKEGQNVTLSCEQNLNHDAMYWYRQDPGQGLRLIYYSQIVNDFQKGDIAEGYSVSREKKESFPLTVTSAQKNPTAFYLCASSIDTSGTDTQYFGPGTRLTVL.

The chain combines TRBV5-1 with TRBJ1-1; 10 positions agree with TRBD1. The CDR3 totals 13 residues. Germline lookup yields CDR1 SGHRS and CDR2 YFSETQ. V shed 4 bases, J shed 7 bases, and the junction held 4 bases outside the gene matches. The CDR3 sequence: CASSRDRGHEAFF. For the CDR3, the DNA is TGCGCCAGCAGCAGGGACAGGGGTCATGAAGCTTTCTTT.

This rearrangement joins TRBV5-4 to TRBJ2-7; 8 bases match TRBD1. The V segment lost 2 bases and the J segment 1 base; nucleotides outside the gene matches: 5. From germline, CDR1 is SGHNT and CDR2 YYREEE (reference sequence). The CDR3 covers 15 residues. The CDR3 DNA reads as TGTGCCAGCAGCTTCGAGACAGGGGCGTCCTACGAGCAGTACTTC. The encoded protein is CASSFETGASYEQYF.

This clone was seen just once. For the CDR3, the DNA is TGTGCCAGCAGCTTGGGACTAGCCGCAGATACGCAGTATTTT. Translation gives CASSLGLAADTQYF. The chain combines TRBV7-9 with TRBJ2-3, with 9 bases fitting TRBD2. The junction had 2 bases not matched to a gene; V was cut back by 3 bases and J by 4 bases. The CDR3 runs 14 residues. Germline V gene data show CDR1 as SEHNR and CDR2 as FQNEAQ (reference sequence).

This chain links TRBV20-1 with TRBJ2-1, with D perhaps TRBD2 (5 bases). The CDR3 extends over 11 amino acids. Germline lookup yields CDR1 DFQATT and CDR2 SNEGSKA (reference sequence). Trimming took off 0 bases at V and 9 bases at J, with 6 bases between the two ends. The CDR3: CSARERGEQFF. The DNA for the CDR3 is TGCAGTGCTAGAGAACGGGGTGAGCAGTTCTTC.

The chain uses TRBV5-1 and TRBJ2-7, with D maybe TRBD2 (6 bases). Trimming pared 2 bases from V and 0 bases from J, leaving 9 bases between. The CDR3 sequence is 14 residues long. Germline loops: CDR1 SGHRS, CDR2 YFSETQ. CDR3 amino acids: CASSFGLNSYEQYF. CDR3 nucleotides: TGCGCCAGCAGCTTCGGACTAAACTCCTACGAGCAGTACTTC. The whole variable domain, remainder taken from reference TRBV5-1 and TRBJ2-7, is KAGVTQTPRYLIKTRGQQVTLSCSPISGHRSVSWYQQTPGQGLQFLFEYFSETQRNKGNFPGRFSGRQFSNSRSEMNVSTLELGDSALYLCASSFGLNSYEQYFGPGTRLTVT.

V usage is TRBV11-2 and J usage is TRBJ2-1; 13 nucleotides match TRBD2. The J segment lost 0 bases and the V segment lost 4 bases, leaving 6 bases of the junction unmatched. This CDR3 is 18 amino acids long. Germline CDR1 SGHAT, CDR2 FQNNGV. The CDR3 sequence: CASSSGLAGVSSYNEQFF. The CDR3 DNA sequence: TGTGCCAGCAGCTCAGGACTAGCGGGAGTTAGCTCCTACAATGAGCAGTTCTTC.

The V gene is TRBV6-1, the J gene TRBJ2-2, with D unclear. CDR3 size: 13 residues. Trimming removed 4 bases from V and 3 bases from J, with 6 bases in between. CDR1 and CDR2 from the germline V gene are MNHNS and SASEGT. CDR3 sequence reads: CASSAVDTGELFF. In DNA, the CDR3 is TGTGCCAGCAGTGCGGTCGACACCGGGGAGCTGTTTTTT.